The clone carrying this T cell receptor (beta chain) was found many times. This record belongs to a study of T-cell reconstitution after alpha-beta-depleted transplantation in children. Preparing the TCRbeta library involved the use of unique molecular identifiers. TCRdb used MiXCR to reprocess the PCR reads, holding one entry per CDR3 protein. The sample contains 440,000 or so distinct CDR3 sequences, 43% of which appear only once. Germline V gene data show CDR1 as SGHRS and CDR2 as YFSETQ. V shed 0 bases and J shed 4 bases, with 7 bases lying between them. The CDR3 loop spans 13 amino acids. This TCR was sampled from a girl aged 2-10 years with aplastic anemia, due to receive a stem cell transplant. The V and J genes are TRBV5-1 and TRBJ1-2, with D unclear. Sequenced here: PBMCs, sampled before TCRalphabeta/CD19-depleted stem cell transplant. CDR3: CASSLGPVYGYTF. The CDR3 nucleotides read TGCGCCAGCAGCTTGGGTCCGGTCTATGGCTACACCTTC.